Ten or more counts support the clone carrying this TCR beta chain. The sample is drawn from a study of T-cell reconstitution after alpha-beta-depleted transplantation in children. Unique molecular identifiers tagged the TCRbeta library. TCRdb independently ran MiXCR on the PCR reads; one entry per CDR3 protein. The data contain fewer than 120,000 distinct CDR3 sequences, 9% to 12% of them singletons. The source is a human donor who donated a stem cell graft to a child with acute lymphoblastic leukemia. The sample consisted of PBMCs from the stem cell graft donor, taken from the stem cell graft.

The CDR3 DNA follows: TGTGCCAGCAGCTTATATCAGGGGCTCTCCTACGAGCAGTACTTC. It yields the protein CASSLYQGLSYEQYF. The V call is TRBV7-2, the J call TRBJ2-7; D may be TRBD1 (6 bases). CDR1 is SGHTA and CDR2 is FQGNSA in the germline V gene. V lost 2 bases, J lost 0 bases, and 11 bases lay in between. CDR3 length: 15 amino acids.